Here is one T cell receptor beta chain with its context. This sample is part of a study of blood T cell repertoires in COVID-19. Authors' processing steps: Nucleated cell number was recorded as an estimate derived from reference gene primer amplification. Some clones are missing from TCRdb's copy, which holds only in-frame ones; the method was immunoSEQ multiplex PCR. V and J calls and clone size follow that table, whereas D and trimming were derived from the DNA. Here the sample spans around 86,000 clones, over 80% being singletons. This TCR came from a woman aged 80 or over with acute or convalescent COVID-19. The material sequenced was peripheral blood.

The CDR3: CASSAAALAGADEQFF. As DNA, the CDR3 is TGTGCCAGCAGCGCAGCCGCTCTAGCGGGAGCCGATGAGCAGTTCTTC. V and J are TRBV7-9 and TRBJ2-1, with 10 bases aligning to TRBD2. The germline V gene encodes CDR1 SEHNR and CDR2 FQNEAQ (reference sequence). J gave up 8 bases and V 5 bases, and 12 bases lay outside the gene matches. This CDR3 comprises 16 residues.